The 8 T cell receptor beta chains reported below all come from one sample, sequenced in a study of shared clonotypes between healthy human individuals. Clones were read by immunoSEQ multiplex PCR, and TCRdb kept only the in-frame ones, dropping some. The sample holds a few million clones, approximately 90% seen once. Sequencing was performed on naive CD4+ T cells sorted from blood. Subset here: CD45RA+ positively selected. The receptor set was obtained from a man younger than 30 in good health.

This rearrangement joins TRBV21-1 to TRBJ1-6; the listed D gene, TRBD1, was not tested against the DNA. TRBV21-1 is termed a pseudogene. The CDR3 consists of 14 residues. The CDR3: CASSRTTGSSPLHF. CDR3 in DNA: TGTGCCAGCAGCAGAACAACAGGGAGCTCACCCCTCCACTTT.

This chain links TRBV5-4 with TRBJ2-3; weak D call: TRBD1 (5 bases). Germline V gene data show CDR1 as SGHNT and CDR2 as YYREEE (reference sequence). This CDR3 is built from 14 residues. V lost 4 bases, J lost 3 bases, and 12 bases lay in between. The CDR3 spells CASSPVAGTDTQYF. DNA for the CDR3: TGTGCCAGCAGCCCTGTGGCAGGGACAGATACGCAGTATTTT.

The CDR3 sequence is CASSDRVSTDTQYF. The CDR3 nucleotides read TGTGCCAGCTCAGACAGGGTTAGCACAGATACGCAGTATTTT. V is TRBV18 and J is TRBJ2-3; 7 bases are shared with TRBD1. Germline CDR1 and CDR2: KGHSH and LQKENI. The CDR3 contains 14 residues. Losses at the gene ends were 5 bases for V and 0 bases for J; bases not matched to a gene: 2.

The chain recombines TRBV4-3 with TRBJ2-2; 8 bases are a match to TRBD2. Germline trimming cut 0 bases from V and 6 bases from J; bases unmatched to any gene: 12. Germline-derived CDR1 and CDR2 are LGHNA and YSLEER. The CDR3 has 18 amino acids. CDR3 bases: TGCGCCAGCAGCCAAGATCCAGCGGGAGTAGTTCCACCCGGGGAGCTGTTTTTT. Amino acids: CASSQDPAGVVPPGELFF.

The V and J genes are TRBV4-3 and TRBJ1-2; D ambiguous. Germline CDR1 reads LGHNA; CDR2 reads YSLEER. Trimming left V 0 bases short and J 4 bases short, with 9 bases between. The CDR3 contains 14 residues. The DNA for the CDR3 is TGCGCCAGCAGCCAAGACCACTTTTCCTATGGCTACACCTTC. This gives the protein CASSQDHFSYGYTF.

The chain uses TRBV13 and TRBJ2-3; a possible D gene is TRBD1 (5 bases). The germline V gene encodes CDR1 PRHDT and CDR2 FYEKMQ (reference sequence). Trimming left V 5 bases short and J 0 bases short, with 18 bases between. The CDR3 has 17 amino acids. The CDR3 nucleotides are TGTGCCAGCAGCAACCTACAGGTTGGAGCTAGCACAGATACGCAGTATTTT. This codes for CASSNLQVGASTDTQYF.

The CDR3 DNA is TGTGCCAGCAGCTCTAGACCGGGACAGGAGTTGAATGAGCAGTTCTTC. This codes for CASSSRPGQELNEQFF. The V call is TRBV9, the J call TRBJ2-1; TRBD1 agrees at 8 bases. Germline V CDR1 and CDR2: SGDLS, YYNGEE. The CDR3 is 16 amino acids. Germline trimming cut 4 bases from V and 7 bases from J; bases unmatched to any gene: 13.

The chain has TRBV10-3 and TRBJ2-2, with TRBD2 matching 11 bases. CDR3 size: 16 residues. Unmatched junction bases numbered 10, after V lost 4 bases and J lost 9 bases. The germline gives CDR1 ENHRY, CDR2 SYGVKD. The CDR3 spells CAISGSGLAVPRELFF. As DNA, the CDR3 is TGTGCCATCAGTGGGTCGGGACTAGCGGTGCCAAGGGAGCTGTTTTTT.